A selection of T cell receptor beta chains follows, all from one sample in a study of vaccination and CD4 T cells after COVID-19. TCRdb re-analysed the PCR reads in MiXCR, keeping a single row per CDR3 protein. The repertoire holds some 20,000 distinct CDR3 sequences, approximately 60% seen once, with less than 9% in the top ten. The antigens of these receptors remain unknown. The source material was CD4+ T cells from blood, cultured in vitro. These receptors originate from a human donor who had recovered from COVID-19. Both conserved end residues are part of each CDR3. Each record gives: D gene, V gene, clone size, J gene, CDR3 length, CDR3 DNA, CDR3 protein. The D gene is left open where the match is weak. Some rows mark clone size as missing; the rest say once, few, many or name a class of expanded clone.

TRBD1	TRBV14	-	TRBJ1-2	14	TGTGCCAGCAGCGACATTACAGGGGGCGAAGGCTACACCTTC	CASSDITGGEGYTF
TRBD1	TRBV5-1	-	TRBJ1-1	14	TGCGCCAGCAGCTCTCAGGGGGTGAACACTGAAGCTTTCTTT	CASSSQGVNTEAFF
-	TRBV6-1	-	TRBJ1-2	13	TGTGCCAGCACCCTATTTCGGGGGGATGGCTACACCTTC	CASTLFRGDGYTF
TRBD1	TRBV10-3	once	TRBJ2-7	15	TGTGCCCACAAAGGGGAGACAGGGGGAGGGTACGAGCAGTACTTC	CAHKGETGGGYEQYF
-	TRBV21-1	-	TRBJ2-5	17	TGTGCCAGCAGCAAACCGGGAAGGGACAGGGGCCAAGAGACCCAGTACTTC	CASSKPGRDRGQETQYF
-	TRBV6-5	-	TRBJ1-1	15	TGTGCCAGCAGTTACCGAGTGGGGCGTAACGCTGAAGCTTTCTTT	CASSYRVGRNAEAFF
-	TRBV12-3/TRBV12-4	-	TRBJ1-1	13	TGTGCCAGCAGAAGGGGACGAAACACTGAAGCTTTCTTT	CASRRGRNTEAFF
TRBD1	TRBV11-3	-	TRBJ2-5	15	TGTGCCAGCAGCCACCGTCAGGGGGTCGCAGAGACCCAGTACTTC	CASSHRQGVAETQYF
-	TRBV19	few	TRBJ1-2	12	TGTGCCAGTAGTATTTGGGGGGAAGGCTACACCTTC	CASSIWGEGYTF
TRBD1	TRBV6-5	-	TRBJ2-2	17	TGTGCCAGCAGTTACGAGAGGGGGCGAGAGAACACCGGGGAGCTGTTTTTT	CASSYERGRENTGELFF
-	TRBV20-1	-	TRBJ2-1	11	TGCAGTGCTTGGACCCGAGGTGAGCAGTTCTTC	CSAWTRGEQFF
TRBD1	TRBV2	once	TRBJ1-1	14	TGTGCCAGCAGTGAGGACAGGGGTAAAACTGAAGCTTTCTTT	CASSEDRGKTEAFF
TRBD1	TRBV12-3/TRBV12-4	-	TRBJ1-2	13	TGTGCCAGCAGGGTACAGGGGGCCTATGGCTACACCTTC	CASRVQGAYGYTF
-	TRBV7-9	-	TRBJ1-3	12	TGTGCCAGCAGCATACAGGGAAACACCATATATTTT	CASSIQGNTIYF
-	TRBV11-3	-	TRBJ2-2	14	TGTGCCAGCAGCTTTGAGGGTTCCACCGGGGAGCTGTTTTTT	CASSFEGSTGELFF
TRBD1	TRBV28	-	TRBJ2-3	14	TGTGCCAGCAGTTCGGGACAGGACACAGATACGCAGTATTTT	CASSSGQDTDTQYF
-	TRBV21-1	few	TRBJ2-7	15	TGTGCCAGCAGCCCCAGGAGGGGGGGGTACTACGAGCAGTACTTC	CASSPRRGGYYEQYF
-	TRBV7-2	-	TRBJ1-5	16	TGTGCCAGCAGCTTAGGGGGCTCGGGTATGAATCAGCCCCAGCATTTT	CASSLGGSGMNQPQHF
-	TRBV10-1	-	TRBJ2-3	12	TGCGCCAGCAGTGACAACACAGATACGCAGTATTTT	CASSDNTDTQYF
-	TRBV30	-	TRBJ1-1	14	TGTGCCTGGAGTGTCTACAGGCGACAAAATGAAGCTTTCTTT	CAWSVYRRQNEAFF
TRBD2	TRBV7-2	-	TRBJ2-3	14	TGTGCCAGCAGCCAAGGGCTAGCGGTAGATACGCAGTATTTT	CASSQGLAVDTQYF
-	TRBV20-1	-	TRBJ1-5	15	TGCAGTGCCGCCCAGGCGAGGGGCGATAATCAGCCCCAGCATTTT	CSAAQARGDNQPQHF
TRBD1	TRBV7-3	-	TRBJ2-7	15	TGTGCCAGCAGCTTAACAGGGACAGGGGGGTACGAGCAGTACTTC	CASSLTGTGGYEQYF
-	TRBV7-2	few	TRBJ1-1	16	TGTGCCAGCAGCTCCACAGGGCTCCCTGGGAACACTGAAGCTTTCTTT	CASSSTGLPGNTEAFF
-	TRBV28	-	TRBJ1-5	12	TGTGCCAGCAGTAATAGCAATCAGCCCCAGCATTTT	CASSNSNQPQHF
-	TRBV4-2	-	TRBJ2-4	13	TGTGCCAGCAGCCAAGATAGGGGGGACGGGGAGTACTTC	CASSQDRGDGEYF
TRBD1	TRBV30	-	TRBJ1-5	13	TGTGCCACAAACAGGGGGCCCAATCAGCCCCAGCATTTT	CATNRGPNQPQHF
-	TRBV2	-	TRBJ1-2	13	TGTGCCAGCACTCGCGGGGGAGGCTATGGCTACACCTTC	CASTRGGGYGYTF
-	TRBV19	-	TRBJ1-1	13	TGTGCCAGTAGTATTGAGGGTTGGGCTGAAGCTTTCTTT	CASSIEGWAEAFF
-	TRBV10-2	-	TRBJ1-1	13	TGCGCCAGCAATACCCCTATGAACACTGAAGCTTTCTTT	CASNTPMNTEAFF
-	TRBV6-2/TRBV6-3	-	TRBJ1-5	21	TGTGCCAGCAGTTACTCCGCCACGGGGGCCGCGGGACCCCGGTCCGATCAGCCCCAGCATTTT	CASSYSATGAAGPRSDQPQHF
TRBD1	TRBV6-1	medium-sized	TRBJ1-5	16	TGTGCCAGTCACAGCCCCCACAGACAGGGGCATCAGCCCCAGCATTTT	CASHSPHRQGHQPQHF
-	TRBV14	-	TRBJ1-1	16	TGTGCCAGCAGCCAAGTGGATCAGGTCGGGGAGACTGAAGCTTTCTTT	CASSQVDQVGETEAFF
-	TRBV7-3	-	TRBJ1-1	14	TGTGCCAGCAGCTTAACGGGCCCGAACACTGAAGCTTTCTTT	CASSLTGPNTEAFF
-	TRBV6-1	-	TRBJ2-7	15	TGTGCCAGCAGCCCTGGGGACCTAGGGGACTACGAGCAGTACTTC	CASSPGDLGDYEQYF
-	TRBV4-3	once	TRBJ2-3	14	TGCGCCAGCAGCCAAGATATGCTGGCAGATACGCAGTATTTT	CASSQDMLADTQYF
TRBD1	TRBV2	-	TRBJ1-5	15	TGTGCCAGCAGGCCGACAGGGGCCCTCAATCAGCCCCAGCATTTT	CASRPTGALNQPQHF
-	TRBV6-1	-	TRBJ1-1	12	TGTGCCAGCAGCTTCGAGCACACTGAAGCTTTCTTT	CASSFEHTEAFF
-	TRBV27	-	TRBJ2-7	11	TGTGCCAGCAGTTTAGCGGGCAAGCAGTACTTC	CASSLAGKQYF
-	TRBV19	-	TRBJ2-5	14	TGTGCCAGTAGTTCGGGAGCCACCCAAGAGACCCAGTACTTC	CASSSGATQETQYF
TRBD1	TRBV11-2	-	TRBJ1-1	13	TGTGCCAGCAGCGAGGGGACAGCGGCTGAAGCTTTCTTT	CASSEGTAAEAFF
-	TRBV28	once	TRBJ1-2	13	TGTGCCAGCAGAAATACAGGTTGGTGGGGCTACACCTTC	CASRNTGWWGYTF